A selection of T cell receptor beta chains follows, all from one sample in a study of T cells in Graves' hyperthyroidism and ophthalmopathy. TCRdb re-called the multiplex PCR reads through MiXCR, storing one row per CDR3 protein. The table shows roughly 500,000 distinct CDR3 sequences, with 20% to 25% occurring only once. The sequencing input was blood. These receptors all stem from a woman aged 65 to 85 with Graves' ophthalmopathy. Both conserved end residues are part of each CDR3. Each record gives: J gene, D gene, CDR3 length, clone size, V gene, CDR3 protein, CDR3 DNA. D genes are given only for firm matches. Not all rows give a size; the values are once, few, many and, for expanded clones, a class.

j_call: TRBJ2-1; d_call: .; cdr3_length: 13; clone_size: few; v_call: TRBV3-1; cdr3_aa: CASSQSGDNKQFF; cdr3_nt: TGTGCCAGCAGCCAGAGCGGGGACAATAAGCAGTTCTTC
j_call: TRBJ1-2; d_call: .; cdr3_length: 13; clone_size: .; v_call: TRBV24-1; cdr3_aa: CATSDRGGRGYTF; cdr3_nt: TGTGCCACCAGTGACCGGGGGGGCAGGGGCTACACCTTC
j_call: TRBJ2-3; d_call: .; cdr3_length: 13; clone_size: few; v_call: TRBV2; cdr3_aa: CASSERYTDTQYF; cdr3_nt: TGTGCCAGCAGTGAGCGATACACAGATACGCAGTATTTT
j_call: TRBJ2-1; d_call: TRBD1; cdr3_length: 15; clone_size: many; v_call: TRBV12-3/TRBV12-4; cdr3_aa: CASSLSQGAYNEQFF; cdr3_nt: TGTGCCAGCAGCTTAAGTCAGGGGGCCTACAATGAGCAGTTCTTC
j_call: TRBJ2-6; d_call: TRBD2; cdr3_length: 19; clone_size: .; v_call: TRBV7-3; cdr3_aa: CASSNPTSGNRGGANVLTF; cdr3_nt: TGTGCCAGCAGCAACCCAACTAGCGGGAACCGAGGCGGGGCCAACGTCCTGACTTTC
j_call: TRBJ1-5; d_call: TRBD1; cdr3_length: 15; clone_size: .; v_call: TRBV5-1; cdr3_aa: CASSLRTGGDQPQHF; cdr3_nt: TGCGCCAGCAGCTTGAGGACAGGGGGGGATCAGCCCCAGCATTTT
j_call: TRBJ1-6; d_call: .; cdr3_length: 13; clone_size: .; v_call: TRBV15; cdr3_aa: CATYGGGGSPLHF; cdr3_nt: TGTGCCACCTACGGGGGGGGCGGATCACCCCTCCACTTT
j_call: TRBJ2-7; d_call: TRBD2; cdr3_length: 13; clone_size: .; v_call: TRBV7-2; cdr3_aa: CASSGAGFGEQYF; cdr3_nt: TGTGCCAGCAGCGGAGCGGGATTCGGCGAGCAGTACTTC
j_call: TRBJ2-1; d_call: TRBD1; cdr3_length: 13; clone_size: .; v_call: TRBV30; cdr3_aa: CAWSGQGVGEQFF; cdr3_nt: TGTGCCTGGAGCGGACAGGGAGTCGGTGAGCAGTTCTTC
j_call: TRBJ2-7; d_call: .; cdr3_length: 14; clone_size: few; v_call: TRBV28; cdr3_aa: CASSNPGLAYEQYF; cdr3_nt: TGTGCCAGCAGCAATCCCGGACTTGCCTACGAGCAGTACTTC
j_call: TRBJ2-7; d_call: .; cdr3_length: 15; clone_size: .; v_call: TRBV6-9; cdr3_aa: CASSYLSRENYEQYF; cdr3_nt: TGTGCCAGCAGTTACCTCTCCAGGGAAAACTACGAGCAATACTTC
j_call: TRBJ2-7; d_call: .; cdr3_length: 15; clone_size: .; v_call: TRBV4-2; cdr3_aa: CASSPTGEGAYEQYF; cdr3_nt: TGTGCCAGCAGCCCCACTGGAGAGGGGGCCTACGAGCAGTACTTC
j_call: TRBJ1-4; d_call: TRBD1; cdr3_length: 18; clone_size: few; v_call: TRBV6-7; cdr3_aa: CASSYYPGTGRGNEKLFF; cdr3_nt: TGTGCCAGCAGTTACTACCCCGGGACAGGGCGGGGTAATGAAAAACTGTTTTTT
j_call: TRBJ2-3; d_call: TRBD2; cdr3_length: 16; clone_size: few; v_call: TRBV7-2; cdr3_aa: CASSLGKLAGTDTQYF; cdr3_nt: TGTGCCAGCAGCTTAGGGAAGCTAGCGGGAACAGATACGCAGTATTTT
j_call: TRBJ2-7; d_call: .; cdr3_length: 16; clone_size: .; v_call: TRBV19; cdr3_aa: CASSIDRAGVKGEQYF; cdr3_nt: TGTGCCAGTAGTATAGATCGGGCCGGGGTCAAAGGCGAGCAGTACTTC
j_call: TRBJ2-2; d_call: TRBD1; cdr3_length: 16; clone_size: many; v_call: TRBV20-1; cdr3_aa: CSARGGQGVVTGELFF; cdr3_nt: TGCAGTGCTAGGGGTGGACAGGGAGTTGTCACCGGGGAGCTGTTTTTT
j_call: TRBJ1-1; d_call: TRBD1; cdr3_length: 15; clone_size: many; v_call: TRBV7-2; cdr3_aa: CASSLEGGGGQEAFF; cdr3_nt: TGTGCCAGCAGCTTAGAGGGGGGTGGGGGACAGGAAGCTTTCTTT
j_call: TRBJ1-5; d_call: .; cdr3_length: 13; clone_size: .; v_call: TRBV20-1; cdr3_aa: CSAREGYEQPQHF; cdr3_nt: TGCAGTGCTAGAGAAGGGTACGAGCAGCCCCAGCATTTT
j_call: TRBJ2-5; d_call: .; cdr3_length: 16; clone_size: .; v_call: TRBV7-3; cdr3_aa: CASSLTGTLYQETQYF; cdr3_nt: TGTGCCAGCAGCCTAACCGGGACATTGTACCAAGAGACCCAGTACTTC
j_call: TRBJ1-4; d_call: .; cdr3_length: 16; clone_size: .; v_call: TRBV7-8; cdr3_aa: CASSFGSTSGVEKLFF; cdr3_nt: TGTGCCAGCAGCTTCGGCAGCACCAGCGGGGTCGAAAAACTGTTTTTT
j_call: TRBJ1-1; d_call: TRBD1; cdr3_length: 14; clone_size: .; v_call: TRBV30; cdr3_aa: CAWSIQGARTEAFF; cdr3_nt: TGTGCCTGGAGCATACAGGGGGCGCGCACTGAAGCTTTCTTT
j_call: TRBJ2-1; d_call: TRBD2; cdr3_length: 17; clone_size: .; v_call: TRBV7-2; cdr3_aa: CASSLAPRTSGTIAQFF; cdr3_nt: TGTGCCAGCAGCTTAGCGCCGCGGACTAGCGGTACAATAGCTCAGTTCTTC
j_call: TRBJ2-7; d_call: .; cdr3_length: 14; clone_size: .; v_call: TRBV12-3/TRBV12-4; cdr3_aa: CASSLLFPDYEQYF; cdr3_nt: TGTGCCAGCAGTTTACTTTTCCCCGACTACGAGCAGTACTTC
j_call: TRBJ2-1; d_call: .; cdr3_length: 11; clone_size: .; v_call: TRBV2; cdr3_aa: CASSLKVEQFF; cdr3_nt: TGTGCCAGCAGCCTAAAAGTGGAGCAGTTCTTC